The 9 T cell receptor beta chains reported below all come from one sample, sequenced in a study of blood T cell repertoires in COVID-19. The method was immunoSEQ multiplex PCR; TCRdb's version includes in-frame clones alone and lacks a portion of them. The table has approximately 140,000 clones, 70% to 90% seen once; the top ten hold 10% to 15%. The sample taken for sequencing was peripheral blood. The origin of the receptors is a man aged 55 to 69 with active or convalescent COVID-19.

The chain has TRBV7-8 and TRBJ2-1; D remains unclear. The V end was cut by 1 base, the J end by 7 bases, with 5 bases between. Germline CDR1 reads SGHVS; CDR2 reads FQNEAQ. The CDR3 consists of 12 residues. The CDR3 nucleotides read TGTGCCAGCAGCTTAGTCCTAAATGAGCAGTTCTTC. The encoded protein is CASSLVLNEQFF.

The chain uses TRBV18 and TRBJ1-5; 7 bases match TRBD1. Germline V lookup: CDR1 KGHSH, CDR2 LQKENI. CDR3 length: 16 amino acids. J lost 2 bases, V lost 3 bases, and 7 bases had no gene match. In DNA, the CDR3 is TGTGCCAGCTCACCCACTTCAGGGGGTGGCAATCAGCCCCAGCATTTT. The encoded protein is CASSPTSGGGNQPQHF.

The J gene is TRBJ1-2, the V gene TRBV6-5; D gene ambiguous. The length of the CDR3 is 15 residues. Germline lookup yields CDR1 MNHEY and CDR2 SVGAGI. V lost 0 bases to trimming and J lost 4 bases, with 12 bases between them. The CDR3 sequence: CASSYSRTHRYGYTF. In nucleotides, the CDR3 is TGTGCCAGCAGTTACTCTCGGACTCACCGCTATGGCTACACCTTC.

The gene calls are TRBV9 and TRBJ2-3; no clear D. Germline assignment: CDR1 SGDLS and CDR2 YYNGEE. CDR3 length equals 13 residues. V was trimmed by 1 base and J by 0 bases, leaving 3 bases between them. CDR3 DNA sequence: TGTGCCAGCAGCGTATTAAGCACAGATACGCAGTATTTT. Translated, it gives CASSVLSTDTQYF.

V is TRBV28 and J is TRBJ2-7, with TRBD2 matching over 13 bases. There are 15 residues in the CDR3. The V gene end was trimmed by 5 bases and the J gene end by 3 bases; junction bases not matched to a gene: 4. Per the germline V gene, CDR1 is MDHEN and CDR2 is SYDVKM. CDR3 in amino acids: CASSKLAGGSYEQYF. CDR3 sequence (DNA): TGTGCCAGCAGTAAACTAGCGGGAGGGAGCTACGAGCAGTACTTC.

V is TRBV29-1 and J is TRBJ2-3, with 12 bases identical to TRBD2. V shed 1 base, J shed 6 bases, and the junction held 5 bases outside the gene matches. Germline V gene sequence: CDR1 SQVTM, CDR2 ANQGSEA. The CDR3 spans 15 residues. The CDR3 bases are TGCAGCGTTGAAGGGCTAGCGGGAGGGTTTGATACGCAGTATTTT. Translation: CSVEGLAGGFDTQYF.

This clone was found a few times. The chain's CDR3 is CASSLIGGTGYEQYF. The CDR3 region has the DNA TGCGCCAGCAGCTTGATCGGAGGGACTGGCTACGAGCAGTACTTC. The chain combines TRBV5-1 with TRBJ2-7; D might be TRBD2 (6 bases). Between the trimmed V and J ends, which lost 1 base and 3 bases, there was a span of 14 bases. CDR1 and CDR2 from the germline V gene are SGHRS and YFSETQ. The CDR3 runs 15 residues. Variable domain in full (rest from reference TRBV5-1 and TRBJ2-7): KAGVTQTPRYLIKTRGQQVTLSCSPISGHRSVSWYQQTPGQGLQFLFEYFSETQRNKGNFPGRFSGRQFSNSRSEMNVSTLELGDSALYLCASSLIGGTGYEQYFGPGTRLTVT.

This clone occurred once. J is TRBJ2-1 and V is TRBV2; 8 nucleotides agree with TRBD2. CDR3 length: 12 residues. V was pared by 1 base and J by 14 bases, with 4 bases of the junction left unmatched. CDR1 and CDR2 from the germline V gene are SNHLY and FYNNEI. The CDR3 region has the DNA TGTGCCAGCAGTGAAGACGGGAGGGTCGAGTTCTTC. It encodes CASSEDGRVEFF.

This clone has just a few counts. CDR3 sequence (DNA): TGTGCCAGCAGCCAAGACCTACGGACAGGCTACACCTTC. This encodes CASSQDLRTGYTF. The V and J genes are TRBV3-1 (or the pseudogene TRBV3-2) and TRBJ1-2, with a possible D match to TRBD1 (5 bases). The CDR3 is made up of 13 amino acids. The V gene's germline CDR1 is LGHDT and CDR2 YNNKEL (reference sequence). Trimming took off 0 bases at V and 8 bases at J, with 10 bases between the two ends.